This T cell receptor (beta chain) was documented in a study of T cells in Graves' hyperthyroidism and ophthalmopathy. Study-wide points: A median 6.5 months before onset, the model predicted ophthalmopathy.

This clonotype showed up many times. Its antigen remains unidentified. V lost 1 base to trimming and J lost 3 bases, with 13 bases between them. CDR1 and CDR2 (germline): LGHDT, YNNKEL (reference sequence). The CDR3 consists of 16 residues. RNA transcripts yielded amplified TCR beta CDR3 regions. The HTBI primer set served for first-round RT-PCR of the TCR CDR3. TCRdb passed the multiplex PCR reads through MiXCR, listing each CDR3 protein once. The table shows some 560,000 distinct CDR3 sequences, with about 14% occurring only once. Patients with uncontrolled infections, other autoimmune diseases, pregnancy or lactation were excluded.

The chain recombines TRBV3-1 with TRBJ1-3; D remains ambiguous. This TCR derives from a woman in her 40s with Graves' hyperthyroidism. Material: blood. In DNA form, the CDR3 reads TGTGCCAGCAGCCAAGGTGGCCAAGGACGTGGAAACACCATATATTTT. Residues: CASSQGGQGRGNTIYF.